This entry lists 7 T cell receptor beta chains sequenced from one sample in a study of blood T cell repertoires in COVID-19. Method: immunoSEQ multiplex PCR; TCRdb's copy keeps in-frame clones and lacks some. The sample gives more than 95,000 clones, around 81% of which show up once; about 18% is in the top ten. Sequences were obtained from peripheral blood. All receptors come from a young man with COVID-19, enrolled during active disease.

V is TRBV11-2 and J is TRBJ2-1, with 9 nucleotides matching TRBD1. The germline gives CDR1 SGHAT, CDR2 FQNNGV. CDR3 size: 18 residues. V gave up 0 bases and J gave up 0 bases; unmatched junction bases: 6. This CDR3 is CASSLDQRQGGSYNEQFF. The DNA of the CDR3 is TGTGCCAGCAGCTTAGATCAGAGACAGGGGGGCTCCTACAATGAGCAGTTCTTC.

The chain is built from TRBV11-3 and TRBJ1-1; D might be TRBD1 (5 bases). CDR3 length: 13 amino acids. Germline loops: CDR1 SGHNT, CDR2 YENEEA. The V end lost 3 bases, the J end lost 1 base, and 6 bases lay between the germline ends. This chain's CDR3 is CASSLQGNTEAFF. CDR3 in DNA: TGTGCCAGCAGCTTGCAGGGGAACACTGAAGCTTTCTTT.

This clone is medium-sized in the sample. In nucleotides, the CDR3 is TGTGCCAGCAGCTTAGCGGCCAATGAGCAGTTCTTC. Translated: CASSLAANEQFF. The chain has TRBV7-6 and TRBJ2-1; D call uncertain. CDR3 size: 12 residues. The ends were cut back, 0 bases at V and 6 bases at J, with 3 bases in the middle. Looked up from germline, CDR1 is SGHVS and CDR2 is FNYEAQ.

This rearrangement joins TRBV7-3 to TRBJ2-2; 8 bases map to TRBD2. V dropped 5 bases and J dropped 5; count of bases not matched to a gene: 7. Germline V gene data show CDR1 as SGHTA and CDR2 as FQGTGA. This CDR3 contains 15 residues. This CDR3 is CASSQLASGTGELFF. The DNA of the CDR3 is TGTGCCAGCAGCCAGCTGGCTAGCGGGACCGGGGAGCTGTTTTTT.

CDR3 region: CASSQSGSYTF. The CDR3 bases are TGTGCCAGCAGCCAATCGGGGAGCTACACCTTC. V is TRBV3-1 (or the pseudogene TRBV3-2) and J is TRBJ1-2; no clear D. CDR3 length: 11 amino acids. CDR1 and CDR2 (germline): LGHDT, YNNKEL (reference sequence). V lost 2 bases to trimming and J lost 9 bases, with 7 bases between them.

The V call is TRBV6-2 or TRBV6-3, the J call TRBJ1-1; a weak D match, TRBD1 (5 bases). CDR3 size: 17 residues. Germline V CDR1 and CDR2: MNHEY, SVGEGT. With 2 bases removed from V and 1 base from J, the gap between germline ends came to 17 bases. Written as DNA, the CDR3 is TGTGCCAGCAGTTACGATGGCAGGGTAGGGTGGAACACTGAAGCTTTCTTT. This sequence encodes CASSYDGRVGWNTEAFF.

The rearrangement links TRBV18 to TRBJ1-2; 9 nucleotides match TRBD1. The CDR3 consists of 14 residues. After removal of 6 bases from V and 2 bases from J, the junction contained 4 bases not matched to a gene. The V gene's germline CDR1 is KGHSH and CDR2 LQKENI. CDR3: CASSGTGLNYGYTF. CDR3 DNA sequence: TGTGCCAGCTCCGGGACAGGGCTAAACTATGGCTACACCTTC. The whole variable domain, filled in from reference TRBV18 and TRBJ1-2, reads NAGVMQNPRHLVRRRGQEARLRCSPMKGHSHVYWYRQLPEEGLKFMVYLQKENIIDESGMPKERFSAEFPKEGPSILRIQQVVRGDSAAYFCASSGTGLNYGYTFGSGTRLTVV.